Each of the 5 T cell receptor beta chains below was sequenced from the same sample in a study of cytomegalovirus exposure and HLA in healthy donors. PCR amplification relied on 60 Vbeta primers (plus 13 Jbeta primers). Profiled with immunoSEQ multiplex PCR; TCRdb holds only in-frame clones, not every one. The sample holds about 120,000 clones, around four fifths seen once. Sample: PBMCs. These receptors came from a man aged 25 to 40 in good health and CMV-seropositive.

The rearrangement links TRBV4-1 to TRBJ1-5, with D possibly matching TRBD1 (5 bases). The V gene's germline CDR1 is MGHRA and CDR2 YSYEKL. The CDR3 runs to 14 residues. The V end was cut by 8 bases, the J end by 4 bases, with 15 bases between. This CDR3 is CASSGGSGNQPQHF. CDR3 nucleotides: TGCGCCAGCTCGGGGGGGTCTGGGAATCAGCCCCAGCATTTT.

This chain connects TRBV7-6 to TRBJ2-7; unclear D gene. The V gene lost 5 bases and the J gene lost 4 bases, with 12 bases spanning the gap. Germline V gene lookup returns CDR1 SGHVS and CDR2 FNYEAQ. The CDR3 sequence is 13 residues long. The CDR3, as DNA: TGTGCCAGCAGCCCTGCAACGGGTTACGAGCAGTACTTC. Encoded protein: CASSPATGYEQYF.

The gene calls are TRBV5-1 and TRBJ1-2; D is perhaps TRBD1 (5 bases). There are 13 residues in the CDR3. Germline CDR1 and CDR2: SGHRS and YFSETQ. V dropped 0 bases and J dropped 8 bases, with 11 bases sitting between them. CDR3 amino acids: CASSLGGGVGYTF. The CDR3 DNA follows: TGCGCCAGCAGCTTGGGCGGGGGGGTCGGCTACACCTTC.

This chain connects TRBV9 to TRBJ2-3, with D perhaps matching TRBD1 (6 bases). Trimming took 0 bases from V and 2 from J, leaving 10 bases between them. CDR1 is SGDLS, CDR2 YYNGEE, per germline. This CDR3 is 15 amino acids long. The CDR3 nucleotides are TGTGCCAGCAGCGTAGTTCAGGGGTTCACAGATACGCAGTATTTT. It yields the protein CASSVVQGFTDTQYF.

The chain has TRBV5-1 and TRBJ2-7; D not resolved. Germline CDR1 SGHRS, CDR2 YFSETQ. This CDR3 spans 11 amino acids. Trimming shortened V by 4 bases and J by 3 bases, and 5 bases separated the two germline ends. Here the CDR3 reads CASSRDYEQYF. For the CDR3, the DNA is TGCGCCAGCAGCCGAGACTACGAGCAGTACTTC.